These 22 T cell receptor beta chains were sequenced from one sample in a study of CD8+CD57+ T cells in acquired aplastic anemia (dated by TCRdb to the late 2010s). The sequencer was an Illumina HiSeq 2000. Genomic DNA was used as template for profiling of TCR beta VDJ combinations and CDR3 sequences. The raw public data were reprocessed by TCRdb itself: fastp quality trimming at Q25, MiXCR clonotype calling, in-frame beta chains only. Identical CDR3 protein sequences are pooled into one entry, listed with their most common genes and DNA. The sample table contains roughly 500,000 distinct CDR3 sequences; only one count was recorded for more than 25% of them. The top ten clonotypes cover about 0.8% of the sample. Expansion of CD8+CD57+ cells had been shown by flow cytometry in the patients chosen for sequencing. The source material was sorted CD4+, CD8+, or CD8+CD57+ T cells (not recorded which) from PBMCs. All receptors come from a human donor with aplastic anemia.

About this clonotype: Just one base apart from a much larger clone, this may be a read error. The J gene is TRBJ2-1, the V gene TRBV29-1, with 14 bases matching TRBD2. The CDR3 is 14 amino acids. The V segment lost 6 bases and the J segment 9 bases; nucleotides outside the gene matches: 7. The germline V gene encodes CDR1 SQVTM and CDR2 ANQGSEA. CDR3 sequence reads: CSVAGLAGVGEQFF. In nucleotides, the CDR3 is TGCAGCGTGGCGGGACTAGCGGGGGTTGGTGAGCAGTTCTTC.

The rearrangement links TRBV20-1 to TRBJ2-7; 12 nucleotides line up with TRBD2. V lost 2 bases and J lost 2; bases outside the gene matches: 13. Germline loops: CDR1 DFQATT, CDR2 SNEGSKA (reference sequence). The CDR3 consists of 18 residues. The CDR3 protein is CSARTQPPLAGGTYEQYF. The DNA of the CDR3 is TGCAGTGCTAGAACCCAACCCCCGCTAGCGGGGGGGACCTACGAGCAGTACTTC.

This clonotype has ten or more counts. This chain links TRBV2 with TRBJ1-1; no clear D gene. Per the germline V gene, CDR1 is SNHLY and CDR2 is FYNNEI. The CDR3 consists of 15 residues. V gave up 6 bases and J gave up 3 bases, with 17 bases separating them. DNA of the CDR3: TGTGCCAGCAGGGGCCGGACGGGGAGAGACACTGAAGCTTTCTTT. Its protein product is CASRGRTGRDTEAFF.

This clonotype has ten or more counts. The chain couples TRBV7-9 to TRBJ2-7, with TRBD2 as a possible D gene (6 bases). Between the trimmed V and J ends, which lost 4 bases and 7 bases, there was a span of 17 bases. This CDR3 is 14 amino acids long. Germline values: CDR1 SEHNR, CDR2 FQNEAQ (reference sequence). Written as DNA, the CDR3 is TGTGCCAGCAGCTCACACGTCGGGGGATGGGAGCAGTACTTC. It translates to CASSSHVGGWEQYF.

This clonotype was counted at least ten times. The V gene is TRBV6-1, the J gene TRBJ1-6, with D unclear. Trimming stripped 7 bases from V and 7 bases from J, with 14 bases between. The CDR3 length is 14 residues. Per germline, CDR1 MNHNS and CDR2 SASEGT. The CDR3 region is CASTQDFSNSPLHF. DNA for the CDR3: TGTGCCAGCACCCAGGACTTTTCCAATTCACCCCTCCACTTT.

This clonotype was counted only a few times. This chain links TRBV5-6 with TRBJ2-2; 8 bases match TRBD1. The germline V gene has CDR1 SGHDT and CDR2 YYEEEE. CDR3 length equals 18 residues. V lost 2 bases to trimming and J lost 0 bases; unmatched junction nucleotides: 9. This chain's CDR3 is CASSFRTGYTSNTGELFF. CDR3 coding DNA: TGTGCCAGCAGCTTTCGGACAGGGTATACCTCGAACACCGGGGAGCTGTTTTTT. The complete variable domain, with remaining parts taken from reference TRBV5-6 and TRBJ2-2, reads DAGVTQSPTHLIKTRGQQVTLRCSPKSGHDTVSWYQQALGQGPQFIFQYYEEEERQRGNFPDRFSGHQFPNYSSELNVNALLLGDSALYLCASSFRTGYTSNTGELFFGEGSRLTVL.

The J gene is TRBJ2-3, the V gene TRBV20-1; no clear D. V was trimmed by 3 bases and J by 3 bases, leaving 10 bases between them. Germline assignment: CDR1 DFQATT and CDR2 SNEGSKA (reference sequence). The CDR3 contains 13 residues. CDR3 bases: TGCAGTGCTAGGAATTTTAGAACAGATACGCAGTATTTT. It translates to CSARNFRTDTQYF.

Ten or more counts support this clonotype. V and J are TRBV7-3 and TRBJ1-1; D is perhaps TRBD1 (6 bases). CDR3 size: 15 residues. The V and J ends lost 4 bases and 1 base respectively, with 13 bases between them. Per germline, CDR1 SGHTA and CDR2 FQGTGA. CDR3: CASSSPGTPNTEAFF. CDR3 in DNA: TGTGCCAGCAGCTCCCCCGGGACACCGAACACTGAAGCTTTCTTT.

The chain is built from TRBV6-1 and TRBJ1-2; D is uncertain. Trimming pared 3 bases from V and 7 bases from J, leaving 12 bases between. The CDR3 sequence is 13 residues long. Germline V gene lookup returns CDR1 MNHNS and CDR2 SASEGT. The CDR3 loop reads CASSDRFDSGYTF. The CDR3 coding sequence is TGTGCCAGCAGTGACAGGTTTGACTCTGGCTACACCTTC.

This chain uses TRBV24-1 with TRBJ2-5; tentative D call: TRBD2 (6 bases). The CDR3 is 14 amino acids. V shed 4 bases and J shed 7 bases, with 15 bases lying between them. Looked up from germline, CDR1 is KGHDR and CDR2 is SFDVKD. The CDR3, as DNA: TGTGCCACCAGTGACAGTTCGGGGGTTGGGACCCAGTACTTC. Translation: CATSDSSGVGTQYF.

The gene calls are TRBV7-9 and TRBJ1-1, with TRBD1 as a possible D gene (5 bases). The CDR3 has 14 amino acids. The ends were cut back, 1 base at V and 3 bases at J, with 9 bases in the middle. Germline V gene sequence: CDR1 SEHNR, CDR2 FQNEAQ (reference sequence). The CDR3: CASSLGPGDTEAFF. In DNA form, the CDR3 reads TGTGCCAGCAGCTTAGGTCCGGGGGACACTGAAGCTTTCTTT.

This clonotype showed up just a few times. This chain connects TRBV20-1 to TRBJ1-1; weak D call: TRBD1 (5 bases). Germline assignment: CDR1 DFQATT and CDR2 SNEGSKA (reference sequence). This CDR3 is built from 13 residues. V shed 6 bases and J shed 4 bases, with 15 bases lying between them. As DNA, the CDR3 is TGCAGTGCCGTCCGCGTGGGGGTCACTGAAGCTTTCTTT. Translation gives CSAVRVGVTEAFF.

This clonotype came up many times. The chain has TRBV7-3 and TRBJ2-7; the match to TRBD1 covers 12 bases. The ends lost 1 base at V and 4 bases at J; junction bases unmatched: 5. Germline CDR1 reads SGHTA; CDR2 reads FQGTGA. The CDR3 consists of 16 residues. Here the CDR3 reads CASSLRGGQGAYEQYF. In DNA, the CDR3 is TGTGCCAGCAGCTTAAGGGGGGGACAGGGGGCGTACGAGCAGTACTTC. The complete variable domain, with remaining parts taken from reference TRBV7-3 and TRBJ2-7, reads GAGVSQTPSNKVTEKGKYVELRCDPISGHTALYWYRQSLGQGPEFLIYFQGTGAADDSGLPNDRFFAVRPEGSVSTLKIQRTERGDSAVYLCASSLRGGQGAYEQYFGPGTRLTVT.

J is TRBJ2-7 and V is TRBV6-5; the D is unclear. V lost 5 bases, J lost 4 bases, and 12 bases lay in between. The CDR3 is made up of 13 amino acids. The germline gives CDR1 MNHEY, CDR2 SVGAGI. Here the CDR3 DNA reads TGTGCCAGCAGTAACGCAGATCCGTACGAGCAGTACTTC. This codes for CASSNADPYEQYF.

This clonotype appeared a few times. This rearrangement joins TRBV11-2 to TRBJ2-1; TRBD2 is a possible D gene (5 bases). Germline loops: CDR1 SGHAT, CDR2 FQNNGV. Trimming shortened V by 1 base and J by 4 bases, and 11 bases separated the two germline ends. This CDR3 spans 15 amino acids. This chain's CDR3 is CASSLVPEGYNEQFF. The CDR3, as DNA: TGTGCCAGCAGCTTAGTCCCCGAGGGATACAATGAGCAGTTCTTC.

The rearrangement links TRBV29-1 to TRBJ2-7; TRBD1 agrees at 9 bases. Germline V gene sequence: CDR1 SQVTM, CDR2 ANQGSEA. The CDR3 length is 15 residues. With 1 base clipped from V and 3 bases from J, the junction kept 7 bases outside the gene matches. Here the CDR3 reads CSVEGTGVRLYEQYF. The CDR3 coding sequence is TGCAGCGTTGAAGGGACAGGGGTCCGACTCTACGAGCAGTACTTC.

With regard to this clonotype: A much larger clone differs from this one at a single base, so this may be a read error. This chain connects TRBV11-3 to TRBJ2-7, with 8 bases matching TRBD2. Germline CDR1 is SGHNT and CDR2 is YENEEA. The CDR3 has 15 amino acids. CDR3 nucleotide sequence: TGTGCCTGCAGCGCCCGTGGGGCGGGGGGCTACGAGCAGTACTTC. Its translation: CACSARGAGGYEQYF.

The chain joins TRBV7-9 to TRBJ1-1; 11 nucleotides agree with TRBD1. The germline V gene encodes CDR1 SEHNR and CDR2 FQNEAQ (reference sequence). The CDR3 covers 16 residues. Trimming took 1 base from V and 1 from J; bases not matched to a gene: 2. DNA of the CDR3: TGTGCCAGCAGCTTAGGGACAGGGGGCGGGAACACTGAAGCTTTCTTT. This encodes CASSLGTGGGNTEAFF. Full variable domain (remainder filled in from reference TRBV7-9 and TRBJ1-1): DTGVSQNPRHKITKRGQNVTFRCDPISEHNRLYWYRQTLGQGPEFLTYFQNEAQLEKSRLLSDRFSAERPKGSFSTLEIQRTEQGDSAMYLCASSLGTGGGNTEAFFGQGTRLTVV.

There are many counts of this clonotype. The gene calls are TRBV20-1 and TRBJ1-5; a weak D match, TRBD1 (6 bases). V lost 4 bases and J lost 5, with 15 bases in between. CDR3 size: 14 residues. Germline CDR1 reads DFQATT; CDR2 reads SNEGSKA (reference sequence). CDR3 DNA: TGCAGTGCTATCCCCTCCGGGGGCGATCAGCCCCAGCATTTT. Its protein is CSAIPSGGDQPQHF.

This clonotype turned up a few times. This rearrangement joins TRBV11-2 to TRBJ1-4, with a tentative D call TRBD1 (5 bases). Trimming cost V 2 bases and J 4 bases, with 17 bases left between them. Germline V gene data show CDR1 as SGHAT and CDR2 as FQNNGV. The CDR3 length is 17 residues. The CDR3 bases are TGTGCCAGCAGCTTACTGCCAGGGAAAGGGAGTAATGAAAAACTGTTTTTT. Translation gives CASSLLPGKGSNEKLFF.

This clonotype was picked up a small number of times. V and J are TRBV5-1 and TRBJ1-1, with 7 bases that match TRBD1. This CDR3 has 16 residues. Looked up from germline, CDR1 is SGHRS and CDR2 is YFSETQ. V lost 1 base and J lost 0; bases outside the gene matches: 6. Written as DNA, the CDR3 is TGCGCCAGCAGCTTGAACGGACAGGCCATGAACACTGAAGCTTTCTTT. This codes for CASSLNGQAMNTEAFF.

This clonotype was seen only a few times. The J gene is TRBJ1-5, the V gene TRBV4-1; D may be TRBD1 (6 bases). With 4 bases removed from V and 5 bases from J, the gap between germline ends came to 12 bases. The CDR3 has 14 residues. CDR1 and CDR2 (germline): MGHRA, YSYEKL. The CDR3 DNA follows: TGCGCCAGCAGCCGAGAGGGGGGGGATCAGCCCCAGCATTTT. Translated, it gives CASSREGGDQPQHF.